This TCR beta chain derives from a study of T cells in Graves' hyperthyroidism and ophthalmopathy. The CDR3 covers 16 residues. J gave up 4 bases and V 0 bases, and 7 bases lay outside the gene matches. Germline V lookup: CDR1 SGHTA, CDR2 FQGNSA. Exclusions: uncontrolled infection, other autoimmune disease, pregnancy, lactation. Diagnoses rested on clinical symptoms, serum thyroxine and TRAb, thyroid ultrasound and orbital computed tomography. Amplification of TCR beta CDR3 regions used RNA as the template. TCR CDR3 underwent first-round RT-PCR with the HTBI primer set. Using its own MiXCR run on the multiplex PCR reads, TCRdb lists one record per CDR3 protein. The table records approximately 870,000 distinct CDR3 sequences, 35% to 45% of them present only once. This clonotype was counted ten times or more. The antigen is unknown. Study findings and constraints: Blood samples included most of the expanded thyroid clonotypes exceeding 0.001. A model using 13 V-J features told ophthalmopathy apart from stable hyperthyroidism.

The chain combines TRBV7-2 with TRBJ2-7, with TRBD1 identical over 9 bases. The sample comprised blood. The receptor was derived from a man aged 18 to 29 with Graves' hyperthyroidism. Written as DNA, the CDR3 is TGTGCCAGCAGCTTAGCGAGGACAGGGACAGGGTACGAGCAGTACTTC. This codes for CASSLARTGTGYEQYF.